This T cell receptor beta chain originates from a study of blood T cells in healthy people across ages. Findings of the study overall: Diversity of TCR beta correlated strongly with naive T cell percentage. Comparison with aged donors showed that long-lived donors had more naive CD4+ cells and higher diversity.

The CDR3 sequence is 14 residues long. V was pared by 1 base and J by 2 bases, with 9 bases between. Germline lookup yields CDR1 LGHDT and CDR2 YNNKEL (reference sequence). Primers used in a second PCR of roughly 6 to 12 cycles were a sample-barcoded 5' primer and a J-beta primer mix. MiXCR was run by TCRdb on the 5' RACE reads, yielding one entry per CDR3 protein. The sample comprises over 1,200,000 distinct CDR3 sequences, approximately 59% of which are singletons, and 6.5% to 8.5% rests with the top ten. A few counts support this clonotype. What it binds is unknown. The sequenced material came from blood. The chain joins TRBV3-1 to TRBJ2-7, with unresolved D. The TCR sequence derives from a man between 18 and 35 years old in good health. The CDR3 is CASSQVEQTYEQYF. The CDR3 nucleotides read TGTGCCAGCAGCCAAGTTGAACAGACCTACGAGCAGTACTTC.